The 12 T cell receptor beta chains reported below all come from one sample, sequenced in a study of blood T cell repertoires in COVID-19 (dated by TCRdb to 2018 to 2020). The method behind the library was the immunoSEQ multiplex PCR assay. What TCRdb holds here is the immuneACCESS table cut down to in-frame rearrangements. Part of the clones is not present; checked against another copy, under half of the missing clones reflect an unresolved V gene, and the others are unexplained. For this sample the table gives roughly 250,000 clones, of which around nine tenths were detected only once. The ten biggest clones cover around 0.84% of the sample. Sequencing was carried out using peripheral blood. The receptor source for this set is a man aged 30 to 45 with acute or convalescent COVID-19.

The chain has TRBV19 and TRBJ2-1; 7 bases match TRBD1. The ends lost 3 bases at V and 5 bases at J; junction bases unmatched: 7. This CDR3 contains 15 residues. The germline V gene encodes CDR1 LNHDA and CDR2 SQIVND (reference sequence). The CDR3 is CASSIRDSVNNEQFF. CDR3 bases: TGTGCCAGTAGTATTCGGGACAGCGTGAACAATGAGCAGTTCTTC.

V is TRBV19 and J is TRBJ2-1, with D possibly TRBD2 on 6 matching bases. There are 18 residues in the CDR3. V lost 4 bases and J 3 bases, leaving 22 bases between the germline ends. Germline-derived CDR1 and CDR2 are LNHDA and SQIVND (reference sequence). CDR3 amino acids: CASSTFGPGGVFYNEQFF. CDR3 coding DNA: TGTGCCAGTAGTACATTCGGACCGGGCGGGGTCTTCTACAATGAGCAGTTCTTC.

The chain has TRBV28 and TRBJ1-1; no reliable D call. V was shortened by 5 bases and J by 6 bases, with 10 bases between the two germline ends. CDR3 length equals 12 residues. Germline-derived CDR1 and CDR2 are MDHEN and SYDVKM. The CDR3 DNA is TGTGCCAGCAGTACTTCCCCCCCTGAAGCTTTCTTT. The encoded protein is CASSTSPPEAFF.

The chain joins TRBV3-1 (or the pseudogene TRBV3-2) to TRBJ2-5; TRBD2 agrees at 8 bases. Per the germline V gene, CDR1 is LGHDT and CDR2 is YNNKEL (reference sequence). CDR3 size: 16 residues. Trimming removed 6 bases from V and 7 bases from J; junction bases left unmatched: 16. The CDR3 DNA follows: TGTGCCAGCAGTCCCTCGGATCGGGGGGGCCGGGGGACCCAGTACTTC. This encodes CASSPSDRGGRGTQYF.

V and J are TRBV24-1 and TRBJ2-2, with TRBD1 matching 9 bases. The CDR3 loop spans 16 amino acids. Germline V lookup: CDR1 KGHDR, CDR2 SFDVKD. Germline trimming cut 6 bases from V and 5 bases from J; bases unmatched to any gene: 9. CDR3 protein: CATSPSGQGRTGELFF. The CDR3 coding sequence is TGTGCCACCAGTCCTTCGGGACAGGGTCGTACCGGGGAGCTGTTTTTT.

The sample holds one count of this clone. The rearrangement uses TRBV2 and TRBJ1-6; D may be TRBD1 (5 bases). This CDR3 has 17 amino acids. Trimming took off 8 bases at V and 5 bases at J, with 22 bases between the two ends. Germline V gene lookup returns CDR1 SNHLY and CDR2 FYNNEI. Here the CDR3 reads CASLGYRTGQNNSPLHF. In DNA, the CDR3 is TGTGCCAGCCTAGGATACCGGACCGGACAAAATAATTCACCCCTCCACTTT. The full variable domain, its missing parts supplied by reference TRBV2 and TRBJ1-6, is EPEVTQTPSHQVTQMGQEVILRCVPISNHLYFYWYRQILGQKVEFLVSFYNNEISEKSEIFDDQFSVERPDGSNFTLKIRSTKLEDSAMYFCASLGYRTGQNNSPLHFGNGTRLTVT.

V is TRBV6-5 and J is TRBJ1-1; D is perhaps TRBD1 (5 bases). The CDR3 consists of 13 residues. From germline, CDR1 is MNHEY and CDR2 SVGAGI. The V gene lost 10 bases and the J gene lost 2 bases, with 14 bases spanning the gap. This CDR3 reads CATDRQGNTEAFF. The CDR3 DNA follows: TGTGCCACCGACCGGCAGGGAAACACTGAAGCTTTCTTT.

The gene calls are TRBV7-8 and TRBJ1-5; D is perhaps TRBD1 (5 bases). CDR1 and CDR2 (germline): SGHVS, FQNEAQ. The CDR3 contains 13 residues. V was clipped by 4 bases and J by 7 bases, with 11 bases between them. DNA of the CDR3: TGTGCCAGCAGCTCCGAAGGGGTCCAGCCCCAGCATTTT. Encoded protein: CASSSEGVQPQHF.

The V call is TRBV6-5, the J call TRBJ2-5; TRBD2 aligns across 11 bases. The V and J ends lost 6 bases and 1 base, in that order; junction bases with no gene match: 4. The CDR3 runs 15 residues. Germline-derived CDR1 and CDR2 are MNHEY and SVGAGI. The CDR3 loop is CASSSGLAVQETQYF. The DNA of the CDR3 is TGTGCCAGCAGCTCGGGACTAGCGGTCCAAGAGACCCAGTACTTC.

This CDR3 reads CASSLGLAGIDQANEQFF. The CDR3 DNA reads as TGCGCCAGCAGCTTGGGACTTGCGGGAATCGACCAAGCCAATGAGCAGTTCTTC. V usage is TRBV5-1 and J usage is TRBJ2-1; D perhaps matches TRBD2 (6 bases). The CDR3 spans 18 residues. Germline CDR1 and CDR2: SGHRS and YFSETQ. Trimming left V 0 bases short and J 6 bases short, with 22 bases between. Combining the CDR3 with reference TRBV5-1 and TRBJ2-1 gives the whole variable domain KAGVTQTPRYLIKTRGQQVTLSCSPISGHRSVSWYQQTPGQGLQFLFEYFSETQRNKGNFPGRFSGRQFSNSRSEMNVSTLELGDSALYLCASSLGLAGIDQANEQFFGPGTRLTVL.

V usage is TRBV5-1 and J usage is TRBJ2-1; D may be TRBD2 (5 bases). Germline CDR1 reads SGHRS; CDR2 reads YFSETQ. Trimming removed 0 bases at V and 2 bases at J, with 6 bases between. The CDR3 totals 14 residues. The CDR3 coding sequence is TGCGCCAGCAGCTTGGAACTAGCCTACAATGAGCAGTTCTTC. Translated: CASSLELAYNEQFF.

The CDR3, as DNA: TGTGCCAGTAAGACAGGGGGCCGCACTGAAGCTTTCTTT. Its translation is CASKTGGRTEAFF. This sequence joins TRBV19 and TRBJ1-1; 10 bases are shared with TRBD1. The V gene end was trimmed by 7 bases and the J gene end by 4 bases; junction bases not matched to a gene: 3. The length of the CDR3 is 13 residues. Germline lookup yields CDR1 LNHDA and CDR2 SQIVND (reference sequence).